The 12 T cell receptor beta chains below all came from one sample that was sequenced in a study of blood T cell repertoires in COVID-19. The method was immunoSEQ multiplex PCR; TCRdb's version includes in-frame clones alone and lacks a portion of them. The sample comprises 200,000 to 250,000 clones, approximately 80% of which are singletons, and 8% to 9% rests with the top ten. The specimen was PBMCs or T cells enriched from blood (not recorded which). Receptors originate from a woman aged 45-60 years with acute COVID-19.

This clone was seen more than once but under ten times. V gene TRBV5-1 combines with J gene TRBJ2-1; 8 positions agree with TRBD1. V lost 4 bases to trimming and J lost 5 bases; unmatched junction nucleotides: 14. The CDR3 contains 17 residues. The germline CDR1 and CDR2 sequences are SGHRS and YFSETQ. CDR3 residues: CASSEYRGELTNNEQFF. In nucleotides, the CDR3 is TGCGCCAGCAGCGAGTACAGGGGGGAACTCACCAACAATGAGCAGTTCTTC.

The gene calls are TRBV28 and TRBJ1-5; TRBD1 is a possible D gene (5 bases). CDR1 is MDHEN and CDR2 is SYDVKM in the germline V gene. V was shortened by 7 bases and J by 5 bases, with 18 bases between the two germline ends. This CDR3 region has 15 residues. The CDR3 protein is CASTRQRLSDQPQHF. The CDR3 nucleotides read TGTGCCAGCACCCGACAGCGCTTGTCGGATCAGCCCCAGCATTTT.

The chain employs TRBV10-3 and TRBJ2-1, with 16 bases matching TRBD2. Germline trimming cut 0 bases from V and 10 bases from J; bases unmatched to any gene: 9. This CDR3 has 18 residues. Per the germline V gene, CDR1 is ENHRY and CDR2 is SYGVKD. CDR3 nucleotide sequence: TGTGCCATCAGTGAGTCAGCCGGGACTAGCGGGGGGGCAGGCGAGCAGTTCTTC. Amino acid sequence: CAISESAGTSGGAGEQFF.

This chain connects TRBV27 to TRBJ2-3, with TRBD2 matching over 12 bases. The germline gives CDR1 MNHEY, CDR2 SMNVEV (reference sequence). The CDR3 loop spans 16 amino acids. V gave up 5 bases and J gave up 5 bases; unmatched junction bases: 8. The CDR3 bases are TGTGCCAGCAGTGCCCGACTAGCGGGGGCCGTAGATACGCAGTATTTT. Residues: CASSARLAGAVDTQYF.

This chain joins TRBV14 and TRBJ2-5, with D maybe TRBD2 (6 bases). The CDR3 runs to 14 residues. Germline CDR1 is SGHDN and CDR2 is FVKESK. Trimming left V 0 bases short and J 6 bases short, with 11 bases between. In DNA, the CDR3 is TGTGCCAGCAGCCAAGACGGCGGAGGGCAGACCCAGTACTTC. It encodes CASSQDGGGQTQYF.

V and J are TRBV18 and TRBJ2-3, with D perhaps TRBD2 (6 bases). Looked up from germline, CDR1 is KGHSH and CDR2 is LQKENI. V was pared by 4 bases and J by 1 base, with 12 bases between. The CDR3 is 15 amino acids. CDR3 bases: TGTGCCAGCTCACAAGGGAGGAAGGGCACAGATACGCAGTATTTT. Translating it yields CASSQGRKGTDTQYF.

DNA of the CDR3: TGTGCCAGCAGTGATCACTCTCGCCGGACAAGCTATAATTCACCCCTCCACTTT. Amino acid sequence: CASSDHSRRTSYNSPLHF. The chain combines TRBV27 with TRBJ1-6, with D perhaps TRBD1 (5 bases). The V end lost 5 bases, the J end lost 3 bases, and 20 bases lay between the germline ends. The CDR3 covers 18 residues. From germline, CDR1 is MNHEY and CDR2 SMNVEV (reference sequence).

Here the CDR3 DNA reads TGCGCCAGCAGCTTACCAGGACAGGTCCGCCTTAATGAAAAACTGTTTTTT. Its protein product is CASSLPGQVRLNEKLFF. The chain couples TRBV4-1 to TRBJ1-4; 7 nucleotides line up with TRBD1. This CDR3 comprises 17 residues. From germline, CDR1 is MGHRA and CDR2 YSYEKL. Trimming took 5 bases from V and 4 from J; bases not matched to a gene: 13.

The V call is TRBV27, the J call TRBJ2-5, with 9 bases identical to TRBD2. Per germline, CDR1 MNHEY and CDR2 SMNVEV (reference sequence). With 5 bases clipped from V and 5 bases from J, the junction kept 9 bases outside the gene matches. CDR3 length: 15 residues. Here the CDR3 DNA reads TGTGCCAGCAGTGGAGAGGGACTAGCCCAGGAGACCCAGTACTTC. Its protein product is CASSGEGLAQETQYF.

V usage is TRBV2 and J usage is TRBJ1-5, with 7 bases identical to TRBD1. The germline V gene has CDR1 SNHLY and CDR2 FYNNEI. The CDR3 is 13 amino acids. Losses at the gene ends were 3 bases for V and 7 bases for J; bases not matched to a gene: 3. CDR3 loop: CASSERQGQPQHF. CDR3 coding DNA: TGTGCCAGCAGTGAGAGACAGGGCCAGCCCCAGCATTTT.

This chain uses TRBV6-1 with TRBJ2-1; TRBD1 matches at 7 bases. The V segment lost 1 base and the J segment 5 bases; nucleotides outside the gene matches: 2. Germline V lookup: CDR1 MNHNS, CDR2 SASEGT. The CDR3 runs 14 residues. CDR3 sequence (DNA): TGTGCCAGCAGTGAAGTAGGGACAGACAATGAGCAGTTCTTC. Protein sequence: CASSEVGTDNEQFF.

The V gene is TRBV14, the J gene TRBJ2-2, with 7 positions matching TRBD1. The CDR3 is made up of 14 amino acids. The V gene's germline CDR1 is SGHDN and CDR2 FVKESK. V lost 4 bases and J lost 7; bases outside the gene matches: 6. The DNA for the CDR3 is TGTGCCAGCAGCCGCATACAGGGGATCGGGGAGCTGTTTTTT. Residues: CASSRIQGIGELFF.